This TCR beta chain was observed in a study of shared clonotypes between healthy human individuals (dated by TCRdb to about 2020). Notes on the research overall: The cohort included three men and a couple of women between 18 and 49 years of age. Each donor's leukapheresis produced roughly between roughly 0.85 and 10 billion PBMCs. Libraries were prepared and TCR repertoires were sequenced by different laboratories using diverse techniques, in order to increase sequencing depth and limit assay-specific biases. For each donor, CD4 naive and CD4 memory were each run on three plates, CD8 naive on two plates, and CD8 memory on one plate. Blood TCR repertoires of roughly five healthy adults were deeply sequenced to estimate repertoire size and the extent of clonotype sharing between individuals.

Using the deep immunoSEQ assay, multiplex PCR amplified TCR CDR3 regions from genomic DNA. Genomic DNA extracted from each cell subset was distributed evenly over all wells of several immunoSEQ 96-well plates, and each plate served as one replicate. For sorted subsets, each replicate PCR was loaded with approximately 190 ng genomic DNA, equivalent to 32,000 or so T cell genomes. Purified libraries were quantified with a Qubit 3.0 fluorometer, sized on a Bioanalyzer 2100, and re-quantified with the KAPA Library Quantification kit. Every immunoSEQ 96-well plate was sequenced on a dedicated single-read 150-cycle Illumina NextSeq 550 flow cell. Per the authors' processing: Because the immunoSEQ output held only junctional sequences and lacked quality scores, the filtering could not match the filtering applied to full-length reads. To assign V/J genes and CDR3, sequences were annotated against IMGT germline references using PyIR, a Python wrapper for IgBLAST v1.9. Any read was removed if the V/J assignment was weak (E-value above 1e-6), the CDR3 was missing, or the read contained stop codons, out-of-frame junctions, or ambiguous translated residues. A V3J clonotype was defined by an identical inferred V gene, J gene, and CDR3 amino acid sequence. Percentage overlap between repertoires was computed as shared unique clonotypes divided by the size of the smaller repertoire. RTK rarefaction, the Chao1 estimator, and Recon v2.1 estimates of unobserved clonotypes were used to assess repertoire richness. For all TCRbeta clonotypes obtained by the gDNA method from four donors, generation probabilities were computed with OLGA. Held by TCRdb, this immuneACCESS table contains in-frame sequences only and omits some clones. Under half of the omission traces to an unresolved V gene where checked; the cause of the rest is unknown. V, J and clone size derive from that table, while D and trimming were established from the DNA sequence. This sample has 550,000 to 650,000 clones in its table, and 95% to 97% of those were observed once. The top ten hold approximately 0.1% of the sample.

Points the paper makes about the study in general: Sampling was limited to blood, and TCR repertoires in tissue likely differ from TCR repertoires in blood. Higher generation probabilities were observed for clonotypes shared by all four sorted-subset donors than for non-shared clonotypes. The small number of donors limited the genetic and exposure-history diversity represented. Across a few donors, 4.5% to 6.5% of naive CD4, roughly 3.3% of naive CD8, around 2.5% of memory CD4, and under 0.45% of memory CD8 clonotypes were shared. Even with the large sequencing depth, rarefaction of the sorted-subset datasets indicated that sequencing was incomplete. Larger estimated clonotype richness was generally found for naive subsets than for memory subsets. Based on pairwise subsampling, the degree of clonotype sharing among donors was expected to be affected by sequencing depth.

Between the V and J ends, shortened by 1 base and 4 bases respectively, the junction contains 11 bases. CDR1 and CDR2, per the germline V gene, are SGDLS and YYNGEE. The CDR3 spans 14 residues, from the cysteine through the phenylalanine. Only the CDR3 DNA is retained, 42 bases long and in frame from the first base. In its sample, this clone was seen a few times. No antigen is known for it. Base qualities are not at hand, and no much larger clone is one base apart. CD8 naive samples were CD45RO-negative cells positively selected for CCR7, giving a CD45RA+CCR7+ population that excluded TemRA cells. The donors were healthy, HIV-negative adults with no recently reported acute infections or vaccinations. All donors were Caucasian adults living in Nashville, Tennessee, USA. Blood was collected by leukapheresis, and PBMCs were isolated by Ficoll-Histopaque density gradient centrifugation and then cryopreserved in liquid nitrogen vapor phase. Analytical flow cytometry was used to check the purity and quantity of each magnetically sorted T cell population. Each sorted fraction had its genomic DNA isolated and then quantified by UV absorbance on a Nanodrop 2000c.

The chain joins TRBV9 to TRBJ1-1; the D gene lacks a confident call. The TCR originated in a woman in her 30s in good health. What was sequenced was naive CD8+ T cells sorted from blood. Reading the label with the study, this specimen's cell subset or site is: CD45RA+CCR7+. Read as DNA, the sequence is TGTGCCAGCAGCGTAAGTTGGGGAGCCACTGAAGCTTTCTTT. It translates as CASSVSWGATEAFF.